The clone carrying this T cell receptor beta chain turned up a few times. Antigen: not known. The data were taken from a study of response to subunit inactivated influenza vaccine. Using its own MiXCR run on the RT-PCR reads, TCRdb lists one record per CDR3 protein. The sample has 800,000 or so distinct CDR3 sequences, roughly 20% seen once. Study outcomes and limitations: The authors offered the suggestion that each seasonal influenza vaccination recruits few new T cells.

Germline V lookup: CDR1 SGDLS, CDR2 YYNGEE. This CDR3 has 19 amino acids. Trimming at V came to 0 bases and at J to 0 bases, leaving 11 bases not matched to a gene. This receptor was identified in a man over 45 who received an inactivated influenza vaccine. The sample in question was PBMCs from blood, obtained more than 4 days after vaccination. The chain is built from TRBV9 and TRBJ2-5, with 10 bases identical to TRBD2. In DNA form, the CDR3 reads TGTGCCAGCAGCGTAGGAGGTAGCGGGAGGTTACGATACCAAGAGACCCAGTACTTC. It yields the protein CASSVGGSGRLRYQETQYF.